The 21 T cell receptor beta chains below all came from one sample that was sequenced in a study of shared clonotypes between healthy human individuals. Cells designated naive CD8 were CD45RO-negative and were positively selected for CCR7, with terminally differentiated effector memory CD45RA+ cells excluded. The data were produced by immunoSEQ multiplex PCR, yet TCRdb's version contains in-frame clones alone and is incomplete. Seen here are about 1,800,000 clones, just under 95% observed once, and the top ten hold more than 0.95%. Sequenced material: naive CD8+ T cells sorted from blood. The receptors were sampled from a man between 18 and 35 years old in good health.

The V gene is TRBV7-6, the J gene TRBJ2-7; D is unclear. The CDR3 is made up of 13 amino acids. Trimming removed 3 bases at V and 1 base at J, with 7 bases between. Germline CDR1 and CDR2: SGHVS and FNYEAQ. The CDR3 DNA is TGTGCCAGCAGCTTCCCCGATTCCTACGAGCAGTACTTC. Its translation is CASSFPDSYEQYF.

The CDR3 DNA reads as TGTGCCACCCAGGGGGAGGGGCATGGCTACACCTTC. It specifies CATQGEGHGYTF. V is TRBV2 and J is TRBJ1-2; 7 positions agree with TRBD1. Germline CDR1 SNHLY, CDR2 FYNNEI. CDR3 size: 12 residues. J was trimmed by 6 bases and V by 10 bases; bases with no gene match: 8.

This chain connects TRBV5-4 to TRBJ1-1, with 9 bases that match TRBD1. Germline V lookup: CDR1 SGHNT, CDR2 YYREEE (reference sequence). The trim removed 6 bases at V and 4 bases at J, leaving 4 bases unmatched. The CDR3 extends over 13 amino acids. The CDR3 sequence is CASTPDRGTEAFF. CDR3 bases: TGTGCCAGCACCCCGGACAGGGGCACTGAAGCTTTCTTT. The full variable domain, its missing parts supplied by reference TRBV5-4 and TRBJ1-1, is ETGVTQSPTHLIKTRGQQVTLRCSSQSGHNTVSWYQQALGQGPQFIFQYYREEENGRGNFPPRFSGLQFPNYSSELNVNALELDDSALYLCASTPDRGTEAFFGQGTRLTVV.

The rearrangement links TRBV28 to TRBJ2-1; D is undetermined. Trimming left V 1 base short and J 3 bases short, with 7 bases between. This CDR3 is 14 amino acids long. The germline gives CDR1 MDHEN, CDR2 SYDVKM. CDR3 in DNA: TGTGCCAGCAGTTTATTCCGCGACTACAATGAGCAGTTCTTC. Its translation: CASSLFRDYNEQFF.

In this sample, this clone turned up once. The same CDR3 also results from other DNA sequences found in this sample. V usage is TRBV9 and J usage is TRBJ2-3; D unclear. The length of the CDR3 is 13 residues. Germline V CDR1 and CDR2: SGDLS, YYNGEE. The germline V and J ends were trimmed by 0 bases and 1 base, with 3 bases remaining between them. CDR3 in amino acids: CASSVEGTDTQYF. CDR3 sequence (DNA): TGTGCCAGCAGCGTAGAAGGCACAGATACGCAGTATTTT.

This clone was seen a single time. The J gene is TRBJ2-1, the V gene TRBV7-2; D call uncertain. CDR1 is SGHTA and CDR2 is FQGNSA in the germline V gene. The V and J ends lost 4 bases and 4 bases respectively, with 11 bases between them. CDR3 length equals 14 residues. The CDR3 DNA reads TGTGCCAGCAGCTCCTCGGTTGGATACAATGAGCAGTTCTTC. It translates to CASSSSVGYNEQFF.

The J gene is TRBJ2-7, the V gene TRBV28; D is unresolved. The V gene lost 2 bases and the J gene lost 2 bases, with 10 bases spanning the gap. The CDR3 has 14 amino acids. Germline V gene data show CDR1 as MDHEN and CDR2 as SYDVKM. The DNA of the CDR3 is TGTGCCAGCAGTTTAGCAGGATTTACCTACGAGCAGTACTTC. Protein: CASSLAGFTYEQYF.

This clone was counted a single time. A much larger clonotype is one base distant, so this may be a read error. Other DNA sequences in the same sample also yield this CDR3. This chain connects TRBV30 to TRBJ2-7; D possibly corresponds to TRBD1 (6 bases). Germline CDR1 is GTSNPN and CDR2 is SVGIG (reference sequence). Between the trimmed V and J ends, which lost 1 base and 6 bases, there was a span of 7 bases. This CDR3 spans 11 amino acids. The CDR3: CAWSAGVEQYF. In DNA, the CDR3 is TGTGCCTGGAGTGCAGGGGTCGAGCAGTACTTC.

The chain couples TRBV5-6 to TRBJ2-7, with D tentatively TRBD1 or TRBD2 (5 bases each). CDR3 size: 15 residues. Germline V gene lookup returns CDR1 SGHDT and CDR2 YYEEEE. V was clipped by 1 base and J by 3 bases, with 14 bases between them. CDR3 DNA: TGTGCCAGCAGCTTGTGGTCAGGGAGAGGCTACGAGCAGTACTTC. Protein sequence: CASSLWSGRGYEQYF.

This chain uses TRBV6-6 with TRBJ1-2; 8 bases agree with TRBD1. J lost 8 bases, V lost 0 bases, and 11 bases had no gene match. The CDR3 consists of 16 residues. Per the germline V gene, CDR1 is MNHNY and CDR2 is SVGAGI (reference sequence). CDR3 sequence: CASSYSSTGVPLGYTF. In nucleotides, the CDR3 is TGTGCCAGCAGTTACTCTTCGACAGGGGTCCCCCTAGGCTACACCTTC.

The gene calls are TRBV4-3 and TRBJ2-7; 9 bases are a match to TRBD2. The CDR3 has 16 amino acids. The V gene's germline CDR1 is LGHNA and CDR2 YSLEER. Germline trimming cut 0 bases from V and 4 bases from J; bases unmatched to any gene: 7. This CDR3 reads CASSQDTAGGPYEQYF. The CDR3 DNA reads TGCGCCAGCAGCCAAGACACTGCGGGAGGGCCATACGAGCAGTACTTC.

The CDR3 nucleotides are TGTGCCAGCAGCTTAGGTAGCGACAGCTACAATCAGCCCCAGCATTTT. As protein: CASSLGSDSYNQPQHF. This sequence joins TRBV7-9 and TRBJ1-5, with D perhaps matching TRBD1 (5 bases). V was cut by 1 base and J by 3 bases, with 13 bases left in between. This CDR3 comprises 16 residues. Germline CDR1 is SEHNR and CDR2 is FQNEAQ (reference sequence). The whole variable domain, filled in from reference TRBV7-9 and TRBJ1-5, reads DTGVSQNPRHKITKRGQNVTFRCDPISEHNRLYWYRQTLGQGPEFLTYFQNEAQLEKSRLLSDRFSAERPKGSFSTLEIQRTEQGDSAMYLCASSLGSDSYNQPQHFGDGTRLSIL.

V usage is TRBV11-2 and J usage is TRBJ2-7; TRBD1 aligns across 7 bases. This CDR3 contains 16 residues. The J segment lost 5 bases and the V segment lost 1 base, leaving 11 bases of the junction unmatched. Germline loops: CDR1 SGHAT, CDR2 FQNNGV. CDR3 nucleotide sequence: TGTGCCAGCAGCTTAGCCAGGGGGTCACCCTTCCACGAGCAGTACTTC. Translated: CASSLARGSPFHEQYF.

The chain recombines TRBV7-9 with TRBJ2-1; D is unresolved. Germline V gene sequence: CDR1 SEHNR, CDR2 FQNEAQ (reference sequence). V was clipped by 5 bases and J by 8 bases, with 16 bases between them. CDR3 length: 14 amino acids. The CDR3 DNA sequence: TGTGCCAGCAGCAATTTACCGAGACCTCATGAGCAGTTCTTC. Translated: CASSNLPRPHEQFF. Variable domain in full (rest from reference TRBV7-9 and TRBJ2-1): DTGVSQNPRHKITKRGQNVTFRCDPISEHNRLYWYRQTLGQGPEFLTYFQNEAQLEKSRLLSDRFSAERPKGSFSTLEIQRTEQGDSAMYLCASSNLPRPHEQFFGPGTRLTVL.

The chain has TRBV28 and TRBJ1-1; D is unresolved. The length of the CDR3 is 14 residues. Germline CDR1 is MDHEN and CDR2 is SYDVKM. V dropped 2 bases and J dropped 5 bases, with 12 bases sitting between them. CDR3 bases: TGTGCCAGCAGTTTACCCCTAGCTTGGACTGAAGCTTTCTTT. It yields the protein CASSLPLAWTEAFF.

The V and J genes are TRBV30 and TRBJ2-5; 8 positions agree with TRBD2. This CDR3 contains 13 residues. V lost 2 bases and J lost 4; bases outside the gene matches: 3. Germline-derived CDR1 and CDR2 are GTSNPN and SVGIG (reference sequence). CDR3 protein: CAWSRAGGETQYF. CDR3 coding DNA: TGTGCCTGGAGTCGCGCGGGAGGAGAGACCCAGTACTTC.

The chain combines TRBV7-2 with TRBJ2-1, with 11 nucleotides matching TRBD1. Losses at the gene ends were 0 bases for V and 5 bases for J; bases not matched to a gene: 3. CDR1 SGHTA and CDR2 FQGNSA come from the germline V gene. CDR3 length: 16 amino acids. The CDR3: CASSLAPGQGDNEQFF. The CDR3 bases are TGTGCCAGCAGCTTAGCGCCGGGACAGGGGGACAATGAGCAGTTCTTC.

Written as DNA, the CDR3 is TGTGCCAGCAGCTATACCTACGAGACAGGGACGGACACTGAAGCTTTCTTT. Translation gives CASSYTYETGTDTEAFF. J is TRBJ1-1 and V is TRBV11-2; the match to TRBD1 covers 7 bases. Germline loops: CDR1 SGHAT, CDR2 FQNNGV. V dropped 4 bases and J dropped 3; count of bases not matched to a gene: 14. The length of the CDR3 is 17 residues.

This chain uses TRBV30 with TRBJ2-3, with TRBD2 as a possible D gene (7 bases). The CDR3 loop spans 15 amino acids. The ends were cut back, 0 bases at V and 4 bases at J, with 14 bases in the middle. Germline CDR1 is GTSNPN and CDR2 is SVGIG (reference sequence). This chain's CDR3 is CAWSVLGGGPDTQYF. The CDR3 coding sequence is TGTGCCTGGAGTGTACTGGGGGGGGGCCCAGATACGCAGTATTTT.

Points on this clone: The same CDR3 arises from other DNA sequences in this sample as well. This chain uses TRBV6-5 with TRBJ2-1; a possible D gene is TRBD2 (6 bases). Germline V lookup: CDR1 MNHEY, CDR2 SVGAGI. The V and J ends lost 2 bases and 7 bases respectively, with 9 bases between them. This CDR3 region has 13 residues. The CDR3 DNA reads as TGTGCCAGCAGTTACCTCAGCGGGAATGAGCAGTTCTTC. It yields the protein CASSYLSGNEQFF.

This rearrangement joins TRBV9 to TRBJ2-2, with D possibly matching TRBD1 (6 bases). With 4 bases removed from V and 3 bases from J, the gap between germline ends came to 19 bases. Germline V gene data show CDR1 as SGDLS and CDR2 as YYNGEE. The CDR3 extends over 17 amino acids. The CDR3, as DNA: TGTGCCAGCAGCCCGACCGACCGGGACACCGACACCGGGGAGCTGTTTTTT. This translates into CASSPTDRDTDTGELFF.